This TCR beta chain was sequenced in a study of breast tumors, draining lymph nodes, adjacent tissues. Study-level findings and limits: Findings are consistent with lymph node origin and intratumoral expansion of most tumor T cells. Tumor repertoires ranked between lymph nodes and nontumor tissue in diversity, with V and J gene preferences.

TCRdb used MiXCR to reprocess the multiplex PCR reads, holding one entry per CDR3 protein. The sample lists just under 65,000 distinct CDR3 sequences; 45% to 60% were seen once. This CDR3 comprises 19 residues. With 6 bases removed from V and 0 bases from J, the gap between germline ends came to 21 bases. This clonotype was seen a few times. The antigen is not known. The sample taken for sequencing was breast tumor tissue. The rearrangement links TRBV12-3 or TRBV12-4 to TRBJ2-6, with D possibly matching TRBD2 (5 bases). The receptor was derived from a female donor with breast cancer. Some clones in this sample may be carry-over from other donors' samples. Here the CDR3 reads CASRWGVPGLCSGANVLTF. In nucleotides, the CDR3 is TGTGCCAGCAGATGGGGAGTCCCCGGGCTGTGCTCTGGGGCCAACGTCCTGACTTTC.